This TCR beta chain was recovered during a study of blood T cells in healthy people across ages. Sample-barcoded 5' priming and a J-beta primer mix drove a second PCR of 7 to 11 cycles. TCRdb re-derived calls from the 5' RACE reads in MiXCR, one entry per CDR3 protein. The sample holds almost 800,000 distinct CDR3 sequences, roughly 60% seen once. Remarks on this clonotype: Its antigen is not known.

Study-level findings and limits: Versus aged donors, long-lived donors had higher diversity and more naive CD4+ cells. Observed TCR beta diversity per million T cells went down as age went up. This fall followed a roughly linear course with age.

The origin of this receptor is a man younger than 40 in good health. Sequencing was carried out using blood.

The CDR3 DNA is TGTGCCAGATACAATCAGCCCCAGCATTTT. Translated: CARYNQPQHF. This chain links TRBV6-5 with TRBJ1-5; D gene uncertain. CDR3 size: 10 residues. From germline, CDR1 is MNHEY and CDR2 SVGAGI. The ends were cut back, 9 bases at V and 3 bases at J, with 3 bases in the middle.